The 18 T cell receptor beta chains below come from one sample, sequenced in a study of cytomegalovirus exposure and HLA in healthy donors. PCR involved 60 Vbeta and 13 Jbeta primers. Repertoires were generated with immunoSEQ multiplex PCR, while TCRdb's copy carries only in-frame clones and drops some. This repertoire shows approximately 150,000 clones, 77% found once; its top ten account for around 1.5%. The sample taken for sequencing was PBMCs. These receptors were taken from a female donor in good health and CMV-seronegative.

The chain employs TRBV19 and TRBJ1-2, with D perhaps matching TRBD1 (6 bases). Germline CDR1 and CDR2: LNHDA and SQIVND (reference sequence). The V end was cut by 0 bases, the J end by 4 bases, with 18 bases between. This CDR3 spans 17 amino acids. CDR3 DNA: TGTGCCAGTAGTATAGAGGCAGGGGTTGTTCCTCGCTATGGCTACACCTTC. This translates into CASSIEAGVVPRYGYTF.

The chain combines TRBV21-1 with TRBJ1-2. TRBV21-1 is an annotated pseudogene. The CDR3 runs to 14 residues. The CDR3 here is CASTREAGNYGYTF. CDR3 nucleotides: TGTGCCAGCACCCGAGAGGCGGGAAACTATGGCTACACCTTC.

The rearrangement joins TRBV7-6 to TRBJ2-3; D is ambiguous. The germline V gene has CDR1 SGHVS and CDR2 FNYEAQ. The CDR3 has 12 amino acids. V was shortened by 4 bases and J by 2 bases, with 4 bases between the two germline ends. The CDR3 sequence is CASSSNTDTQYF. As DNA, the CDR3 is TGTGCCAGCAGCTCAAACACAGATACGCAGTATTTT.

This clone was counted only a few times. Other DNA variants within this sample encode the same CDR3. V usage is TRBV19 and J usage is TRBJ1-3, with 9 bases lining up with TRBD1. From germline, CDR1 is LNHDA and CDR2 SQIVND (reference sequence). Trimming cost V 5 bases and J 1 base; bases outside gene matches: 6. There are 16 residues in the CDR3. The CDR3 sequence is CASSVTGTGSGNTIYF. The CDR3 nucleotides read TGTGCCAGTAGTGTTACCGGGACAGGGTCTGGAAACACCATATATTTT.

The CDR3 loop reads CAWTLRGNWGTEAFF. CDR3 sequence (DNA): TGTGCCTGGACTTTACGGGGGAATTGGGGCACTGAAGCTTTCTTT. The gene calls are TRBV30 and TRBJ1-1; tentatively, D is TRBD1 (5 bases). With 4 bases removed from V and 4 bases from J, the gap between germline ends came to 19 bases. The germline V gene encodes CDR1 GTSNPN and CDR2 SVGIG (reference sequence). The CDR3 covers 15 residues.

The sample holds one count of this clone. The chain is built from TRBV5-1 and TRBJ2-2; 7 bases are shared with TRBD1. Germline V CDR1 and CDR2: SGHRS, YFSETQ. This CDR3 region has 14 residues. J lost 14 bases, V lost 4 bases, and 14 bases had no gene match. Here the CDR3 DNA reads TGCGCCAGCAGCCCGCTGGGGACAGATTTTTCCCTGTTTTTT. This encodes CASSPLGTDFSLFF.

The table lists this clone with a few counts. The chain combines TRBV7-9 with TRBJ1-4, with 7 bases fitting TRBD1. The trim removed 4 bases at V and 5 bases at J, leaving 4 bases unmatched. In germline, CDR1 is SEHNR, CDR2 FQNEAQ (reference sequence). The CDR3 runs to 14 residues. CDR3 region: CASSSPGQNEKLFF. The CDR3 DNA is TGTGCCAGCAGCTCCCCGGGACAGAATGAAAAACTGTTTTTT. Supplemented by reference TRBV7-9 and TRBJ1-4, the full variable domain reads DTGVSQNPRHKITKRGQNVTFRCDPISEHNRLYWYRQTLGQGPEFLTYFQNEAQLEKSRLLSDRFSAERPKGSFSTLEIQRTEQGDSAMYLCASSSPGQNEKLFFGSGTQLSVL.

The CDR3 spells CSVVGEGPYEQFF. The CDR3 nucleotides are TGCAGCGTTGTAGGGGAGGGCCCCTATGAGCAGTTCTTC. J is TRBJ2-1 and V is TRBV29-1; 7 nucleotides align to TRBD2. CDR1 SQVTM and CDR2 ANQGSEA come from the germline V gene. After removal of 4 bases from V and 8 bases from J, the junction contained 8 bases not matched to a gene. The CDR3 totals 13 residues.

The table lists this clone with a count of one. CDR3 residues: CSVASGRVSEQYF. The CDR3 DNA follows: TGCAGCGTTGCTAGCGGGAGGGTTAGCGAGCAGTACTTC. The chain carries TRBV29-1 and TRBJ2-7; 12 positions match TRBD2. Per germline, CDR1 SQVTM and CDR2 ANQGSEA. The CDR3 extends over 13 amino acids. Germline trimming cut 4 bases from V and 6 bases from J; bases unmatched to any gene: 4.

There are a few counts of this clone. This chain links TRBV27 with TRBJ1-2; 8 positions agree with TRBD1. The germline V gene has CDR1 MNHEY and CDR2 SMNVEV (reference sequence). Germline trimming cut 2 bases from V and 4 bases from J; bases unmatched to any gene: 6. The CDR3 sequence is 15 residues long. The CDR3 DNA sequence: TGTGCCAGCAGTTTAGAGACAGGGGACAGCTATGGCTACACCTTC. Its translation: CASSLETGDSYGYTF.

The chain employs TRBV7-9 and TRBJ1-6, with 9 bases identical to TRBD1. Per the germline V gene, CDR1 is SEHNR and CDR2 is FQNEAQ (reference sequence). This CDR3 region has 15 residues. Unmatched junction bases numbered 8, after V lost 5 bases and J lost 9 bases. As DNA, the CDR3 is TGTGCCAGCAGCCAAACCGGGACAGGGAGTTCACCCCTCCACTTT. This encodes CASSQTGTGSSPLHF.

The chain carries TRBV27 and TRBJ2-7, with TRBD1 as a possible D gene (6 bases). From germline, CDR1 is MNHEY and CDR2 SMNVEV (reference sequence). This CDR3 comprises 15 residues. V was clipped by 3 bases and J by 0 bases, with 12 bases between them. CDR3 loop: CASSFVSDSSYEQYF. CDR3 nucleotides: TGTGCCAGCAGTTTTGTGTCGGACAGCTCCTACGAGCAGTACTTC.

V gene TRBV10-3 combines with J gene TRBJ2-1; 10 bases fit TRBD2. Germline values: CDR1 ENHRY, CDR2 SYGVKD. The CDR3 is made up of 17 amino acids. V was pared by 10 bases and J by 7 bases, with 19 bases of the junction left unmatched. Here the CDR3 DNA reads TGTGCCACCCACCACGGCGTAGCGGGGGGCGACTTAAATGAGCAGTTCTTC. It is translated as CATHHGVAGGDLNEQFF.

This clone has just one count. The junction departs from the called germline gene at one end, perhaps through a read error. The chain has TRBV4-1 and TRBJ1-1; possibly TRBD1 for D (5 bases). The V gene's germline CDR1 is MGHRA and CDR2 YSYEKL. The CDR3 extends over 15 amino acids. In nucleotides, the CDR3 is TGTGCCAGCAGCCAAGAACCAGGGATGAACACTGAAGCTTTCTTT. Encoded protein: CASSQEPGMNTEAFF.

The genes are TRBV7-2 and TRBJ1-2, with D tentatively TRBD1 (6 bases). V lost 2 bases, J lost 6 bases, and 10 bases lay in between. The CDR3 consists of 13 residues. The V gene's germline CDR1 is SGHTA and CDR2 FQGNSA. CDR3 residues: CASSLTGPNGYTF. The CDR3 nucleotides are TGTGCCAGCAGCTTAACAGGGCCTAATGGCTACACCTTC.

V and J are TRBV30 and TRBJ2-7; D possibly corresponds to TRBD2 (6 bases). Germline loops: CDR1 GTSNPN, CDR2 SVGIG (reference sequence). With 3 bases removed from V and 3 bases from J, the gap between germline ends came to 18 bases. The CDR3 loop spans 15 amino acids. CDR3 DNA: TGTGCCTGGAGCCACCTGGGGGGTAGCGGCTACGAGCAGTACTTC. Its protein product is CAWSHLGGSGYEQYF.

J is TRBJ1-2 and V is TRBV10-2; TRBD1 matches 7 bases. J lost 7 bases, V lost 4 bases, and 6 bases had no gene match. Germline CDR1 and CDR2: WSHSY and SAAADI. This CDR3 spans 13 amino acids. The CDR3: CASSGTGMSGYTF. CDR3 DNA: TGCGCCAGCAGTGGGACAGGCATGAGTGGCTACACCTTC.

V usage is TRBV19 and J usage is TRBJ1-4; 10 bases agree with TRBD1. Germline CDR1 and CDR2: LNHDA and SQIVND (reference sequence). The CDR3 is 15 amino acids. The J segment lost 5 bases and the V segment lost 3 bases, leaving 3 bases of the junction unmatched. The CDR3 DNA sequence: TGTGCCAGTAGTATCGGACAGGGGGGGAATGAAAAACTGTTTTTT. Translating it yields CASSIGQGGNEKLFF.